These T cell receptor beta chains were read from a single sample in a study of T cells in Graves' hyperthyroidism and ophthalmopathy. Each CDR3 protein gets one entry after TCRdb re-called the multiplex PCR reads with MiXCR. The data hold some 740,000 distinct CDR3 sequences, with around 15% observed a single time. The sequenced sample consisted of blood. Receptors originate from a woman aged 18-30 years with Graves' hyperthyroidism. CDR3s include the opening cysteine and the closing phenylalanine or tryptophan. D genes are given only for firm matches. Expanded clones get a size class; other rows say once, few or many, or leave the size out.

v_gene	abundance	j_gene	d_gene	CDR3nt	CDR3aa
TRBV5-1	-	TRBJ2-1	-	TGCGCCAGCAGCTTGGACAGTCCCGATGAGCAGTTCTTC	CASSLDSPDEQFF
TRBV6-5	-	TRBJ2-3	TRBD2	TGTGCCAGCAGTTACTGGACTCCGGGACTAGCGGGAGAGACAGATACGCAGTATTTT	CASSYWTPGLAGETDTQYF
TRBV6-1	few	TRBJ1-2	-	TGTGCCAGCAGGGGGGTAGGGAGGACCTACTCTTCCTATGGCTACACCTTC	CASRGVGRTYSSYGYTF
TRBV30	many	TRBJ1-2	-	TGTGCCTGGACGAGAGGAAACTATGGCTACACCTTC	CAWTRGNYGYTF
TRBV30	many	TRBJ2-2	-	TGTGCCTGGAGTGCACAGTACACCGGGGAGCTGTTTTTT	CAWSAQYTGELFF
TRBV7-2	-	TRBJ2-1	TRBD2	TGTGCCAGCAGCCCCGGGACTAGCTTTCAAGATGAGCAGTTCTTC	CASSPGTSFQDEQFF
TRBV28	few	TRBJ2-5	-	TGTGCCAGCCTGACAGGCGCCCAAGAGACCCAGTACTTC	CASLTGAQETQYF
TRBV9	-	TRBJ2-3	-	TGTGCCAGCACAGAGGGGTCTATCACAGATACGCAGTATTTT	CASTEGSITDTQYF
TRBV6-1	-	TRBJ1-4	-	TGTGCCAGCAGTACAGGGTTTAATGAAAAACTGTTTTTT	CASSTGFNEKLFF
TRBV6-5	-	TRBJ2-3	-	TGTGCCAGCAGTTACGGTATGACTAACGAGGATACGCAGTATTTT	CASSYGMTNEDTQYF
TRBV5-1	many	TRBJ1-4	-	TGCGCCAGCAGCTTGGGCCGGAGTAATGAAAAACTGTTTTTT	CASSLGRSNEKLFF
TRBV29-1	few	TRBJ1-1	-	TGCAGCGTTGAAGATTGGAGGGCCGCGGCTTTCTTT	CSVEDWRAAAFF
TRBV7-9	many	TRBJ1-1	-	TGTGCCAGCACCACGCCAGGGCGGCTGAACACTGAAGCTTTCTTT	CASTTPGRLNTEAFF
TRBV15	few	TRBJ1-5	TRBD1	TGTGCCACCAGCAGAGGACCTGACAGGGCGGATCAGCCCCAGCATTTT	CATSRGPDRADQPQHF
TRBV5-6	few	TRBJ2-2	TRBD1	TGTGCCAGCAGCTTAGGACAGGGGGCGGCGAACACCGGGGAGCTGTTTTTT	CASSLGQGAANTGELFF
TRBV7-2	-	TRBJ2-2	TRBD1	TGTGCCAGCAGCTTGGGGACAGGGACGGCCGGGGAGCTGTTTTTT	CASSLGTGTAGELFF
TRBV20-1	-	TRBJ2-1	-	TGCAGTGCTAGAGATTGGCTAGCCGTCACGAGCTCCTACAATGAGCAGTTCTTC	CSARDWLAVTSSYNEQFF
TRBV2	-	TRBJ1-2	-	TGTGCCAGCAGTGGGATGATCAGGGGTCAAAATGGCTACACCTTC	CASSGMIRGQNGYTF
TRBV24-1	few	TRBJ2-1	-	TGTGCCACCAACGACGGGACACCATACAATGAGCAGTTCTTC	CATNDGTPYNEQFF
TRBV12-3/TRBV12-4	many	TRBJ1-1	-	TGTGCCAGCAGTATACATAGGACGGGTGGCACTGAAGCTTTCTTT	CASSIHRTGGTEAFF
TRBV7-2	-	TRBJ2-1	TRBD2	TGTGCCAGCACCGACTCGGAACTAGCGGCGGCATACAATGAGCAGTTCTTC	CASTDSELAAAYNEQFF
TRBV7-8	many	TRBJ2-1	TRBD1	TGTGCCAGCAGCAGGGACAGATTCTCCTACAATGAGCAGTTCTTC	CASSRDRFSYNEQFF
TRBV19	-	TRBJ2-1	-	TGTGCCAGTAGTATAGGGAGCGACGGTGAGCAGTTCTTC	CASSIGSDGEQFF
TRBV19	-	TRBJ1-4	TRBD1	TGTGCCAGTAGACCTCCCAACAGGGGTGGGAATGAAAAACTGTTTTTT	CASRPPNRGGNEKLFF
TRBV12-3/TRBV12-4	many	TRBJ1-1	TRBD1	TGTGCCAGCAGTGGAGACAGGGCCACTGAAGCTTTCTTT	CASSGDRATEAFF
TRBV7-9	-	TRBJ1-3	-	TGTGCCAGCAGCCTAGGGGGGCAGCGGACCATATATTTT	CASSLGGQRTIYF
TRBV6-2/TRBV6-3	many	TRBJ2-2	-	TGTGCCAGCAGAGTGGAGGTGAACACCGGGGAGCTGTTTTTT	CASRVEVNTGELFF
TRBV27	many	TRBJ2-7	TRBD1	TGTGCCAGCAGTGGCGCCGGGACAGGGTCCTACGAGCAGTACTTC	CASSGAGTGSYEQYF
TRBV7-2	many	TRBJ2-1	-	TGTGCCAGCAGCTCCGGACTACGCAATGAGCAGTTCTTC	CASSSGLRNEQFF
TRBV20-1	many	TRBJ2-1	TRBD2	TGCAGTGCTAGACAAGGACTAGCGGGAGTTAGTGAGCAGTTCTTC	CSARQGLAGVSEQFF
TRBV7-2	many	TRBJ2-1	TRBD2	TGTGTGTGGGGTTCGGAGGGACTAGCGGGAACCTCCCACAATGAGCAGTTCTTC	CVWGSEGLAGTSHNEQFF
TRBV5-5	many	TRBJ2-1	TRBD1	TGTGCCAGCAGCTTGGGGCAGGGGGCCAATGAGCAGTTCTTC	CASSLGQGANEQFF
TRBV2	many	TRBJ2-1	-	TGTGCCAGTCATAATGAGCAGTTCTTC	CASHNEQFF
TRBV19	-	TRBJ2-2	-	TGTGCCAGTAGTATAGACGCTCCCCCGACGTCCGCAGATTTCCCCTCCACCGGGGAGCTGTTTTTT	CASSIDAPPTSADFPSTGELFF
TRBV11-2	many	TRBJ2-2	-	TGTGCCAGCAGCTTAGTAGGGGAGAGAAACACCGGGGAGCTGTTTTTT	CASSLVGERNTGELFF
TRBV10-2	-	TRBJ1-1	TRBD1	TGCGCCAGCAGTGTCTCTGGACAGGCAGAAGCTTTCTTT	CASSVSGQAEAFF
TRBV10-3	few	TRBJ2-3	TRBD1	TGTGCCATCAAAGGGACAGGGGGCACAGATACGCAGTATTTT	CAIKGTGGTDTQYF
TRBV20-1	many	TRBJ1-5	-	TGCAGTGCTAGAGCCGGATATAGCAATCAGCCCCAGCATTTT	CSARAGYSNQPQHF
TRBV20-1	many	TRBJ2-5	-	TGCAGTGCTAGAGATCCAACTAGCTGGGAAGAGACCCAGTACTTC	CSARDPTSWEETQYF
TRBV7-2	many	TRBJ1-6	-	TGTGCCAGCAGCTTACACGCCGAGGGTTCACCCCTCCACTTT	CASSLHAEGSPLHF
TRBV3-1	-	TRBJ2-1	-	TGTGCCAGCAGCCAAGAAGGTCGCAGGGATGAGCAGTTCTTC	CASSQEGRRDEQFF
TRBV19	-	TRBJ2-1	-	TGTGCCAGTAGTATAGATCACGGCGGCTACAATGAGCAGTTCTTC	CASSIDHGGYNEQFF
TRBV2	many	TRBJ2-7	-	TGTGCCAGCAGTAGGGCAGCAAGCTCCTACGAGCAGTACTTC	CASSRAASSYEQYF
TRBV5-1	-	TRBJ1-5	-	TGCGCCAGCAGAGCGGCCGTCAATCAGCCCCAGCATTTT	CASRAAVNQPQHF
TRBV14	few	TRBJ2-7	-	TGTGCCAGCGGACATACTGGGAAGCAGTACTTC	CASGHTGKQYF
TRBV10-3	-	TRBJ2-3	TRBD2	TGTGCCATCAGTGAGTCGCGGGGAGGGGCAGATACGCAGTATTTT	CAISESRGGADTQYF